The following is a T cell receptor (beta chain) sequence with its context. The antigen is undetermined. Germline V gene sequence: CDR1 LNHDA, CDR2 SQIVND (reference sequence). The junction had 13 bases not matched to a gene; V was cut back by 5 bases and J by 12 bases. This CDR3 comprises 16 residues. TCRdb's copy holds only in-frame clones and misses some; the assay was immunoSEQ multiplex PCR. The sample includes roughly 100,000 clones, roughly 84% of them seen just once. The data derive from a study of T cell responses to AZD1222 COVID-19 vaccine. Overall study results and limits: The sample set comprised mostly white British donors with more females, and clonal diversity was possibly underestimated.

This TCR derives from an adult in good health. Specimen: peripheral blood, collected on day 0 of AZD1222 vaccination. The V gene is TRBV19, the J gene TRBJ1-6; 10 positions match TRBD1. The CDR3 bases are TGTGCCAGTAGTCTCTCCGTGGGGACAGGGGTTTTACCCCTCCACTTT. It yields the protein CASSLSVGTGVLPLHF.